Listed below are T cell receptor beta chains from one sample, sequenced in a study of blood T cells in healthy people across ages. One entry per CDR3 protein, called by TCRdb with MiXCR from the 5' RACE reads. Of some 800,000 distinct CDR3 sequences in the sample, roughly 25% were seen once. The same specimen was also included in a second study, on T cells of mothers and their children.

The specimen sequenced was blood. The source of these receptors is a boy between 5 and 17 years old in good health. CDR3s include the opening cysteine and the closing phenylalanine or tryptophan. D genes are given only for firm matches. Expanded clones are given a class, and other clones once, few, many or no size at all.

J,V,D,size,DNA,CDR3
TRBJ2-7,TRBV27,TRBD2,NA,TGTGCCAGCAGTTCCCTCGGCGGGGGACTAACGAGCTCCTACGAGCAGTACTTC,CASSSLGGGLTSSYEQYF
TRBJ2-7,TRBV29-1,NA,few,TGCAGCGTTGAAGATCCGAATGAGCAGTACTTC,CSVEDPNEQYF
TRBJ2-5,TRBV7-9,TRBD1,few,TGTGCCAGCAGCTTACCGACCTCTCCATACAGGGGGCCTCAAGAGACCCAGTACTTC,CASSLPTSPYRGPQETQYF
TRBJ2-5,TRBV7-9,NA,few,TGTGCCAGCGACCTCGGATACCAAGAGACCCAGTACTTC,CASDLGYQETQYF
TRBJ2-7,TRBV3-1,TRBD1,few,TGTGCCAGCAGCTCTGGAATGGGACAGGGGCCCTACGAGCAGTACTTC,CASSSGMGQGPYEQYF
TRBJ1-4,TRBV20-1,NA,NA,TGCAGGGCGAGAGTTACGGGTGAAAAACTGTTTTTT,CRARVTGEKLFF
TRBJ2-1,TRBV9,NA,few,TGTGCCAGCAGCGTAGGGTGGGGGAGCTCCTACAATGAGCAGTTCTTC,CASSVGWGSSYNEQFF
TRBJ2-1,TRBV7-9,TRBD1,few,TGTGCCAGCAGCCCGTCCGGGACAGACGACAATGAGCAGTTCTTC,CASSPSGTDDNEQFF
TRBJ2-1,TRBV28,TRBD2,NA,TGTGCCAGCAGTCGCGGGGGGGCCGGCAACAATGAGCAGTTCTTC,CASSRGGAGNNEQFF
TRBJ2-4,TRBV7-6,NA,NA,TGTGCCAGCAGCTTAAGCGGGTTCAACAAAAACGTTCAGTACTTC,CASSLSGFNKNVQYF
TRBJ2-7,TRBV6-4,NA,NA,TGTGCCAGCAGTGAGGCCACGGGACAAGCCTACGAGCAGTACTTC,CASSEATGQAYEQYF
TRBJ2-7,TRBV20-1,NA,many,TGCAGTGCTAGTAGGGGGAGCCCTAACGAGCAGTACTTC,CSASRGSPNEQYF
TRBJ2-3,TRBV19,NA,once,TGTGCCAGTAGGAGCTACGACACGAGCACAGATACGCAGTATTTT,CASRSYDTSTDTQYF
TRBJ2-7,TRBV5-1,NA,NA,TGCGCCAGCAGCTTGGGATCGGGGGTCCTCTACGAGCAGTACTTC,CASSLGSGVLYEQYF
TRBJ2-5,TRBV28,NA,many,TGTGCCAGCAGTGAAACTCCGGGGACGGGGCCAAAAGAGACCCAGTACTTC,CASSETPGTGPKETQYF
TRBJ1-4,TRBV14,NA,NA,TGTGCCAGCAGCCCCCGGGGCTCAAGGGAAAAACTGTTTTTT,CASSPRGSREKLFF
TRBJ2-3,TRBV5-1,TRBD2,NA,TGCGCCAGCAGCCAAACTAGCGGGGGGGCAGATACGCAGTATTTT,CASSQTSGGADTQYF
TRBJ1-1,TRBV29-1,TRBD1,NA,TGCAGCGTCTCGAGACAGGGTTACACTGAAGCTTTCTTT,CSVSRQGYTEAFF
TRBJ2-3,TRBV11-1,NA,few,TGTGCCAGCATCGGACCCAGCACAGATACGCAGTATTTT,CASIGPSTDTQYF
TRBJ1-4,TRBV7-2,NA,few,TGTGCCAGCAGCTTCTTGGAGGCCGCAGCAGGGGTCCCGGAAAAACTGTTTTTT,CASSFLEAAAGVPEKLFF
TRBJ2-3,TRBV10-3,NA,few,TGTGCCATCAGTTTAGTGGGGTCCTCCGCAGATACGCAGTATTTT,CAISLVGSSADTQYF
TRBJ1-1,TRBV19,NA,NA,TGTGCCAGTGGTGACGGACTGAACACTGAAGCTTTCTTT,CASGDGLNTEAFF
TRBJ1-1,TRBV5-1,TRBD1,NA,TGCGCCAGCAGCTGGGGCCCGGGACAGGGGAACACTGAAGCTTTCTTT,CASSWGPGQGNTEAFF
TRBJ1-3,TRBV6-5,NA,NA,TGTGCCAGCACCACAGGACTGTACGGCACCATATATTTT,CASTTGLYGTIYF
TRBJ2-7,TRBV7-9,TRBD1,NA,TGTGCCAGCAGCTTCGGCAGGGGGAGCTCCTACGAGCAGTACTTC,CASSFGRGSSYEQYF
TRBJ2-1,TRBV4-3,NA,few,TGCGCCAGCAGCCGCCTTAGGGACTCCTACAATGAGCAGTTCTTC,CASSRLRDSYNEQFF
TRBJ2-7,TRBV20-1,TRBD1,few,TGCAGTGCTAGAGACCGGGACAGGGCTCTATACGAGCAGTACTTC,CSARDRDRALYEQYF
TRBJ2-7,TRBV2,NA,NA,TGTGCCAGCAGCGTGGGGGGTCCCTACGAGCAGTACTTC,CASSVGGPYEQYF
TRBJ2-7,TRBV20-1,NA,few,TGCAGTGCTAGTTCGGCGGCTGAGCAGTACTTC,CSASSAAEQYF